This T cell receptor (beta chain) was recorded in a study of T cells in Graves' hyperthyroidism and ophthalmopathy. Study details: Peripheral blood collection took place at initial diagnosis, before any treatment. Study findings and constraints: Median prediction lead before ophthalmopathy onset was about 6.5 months with the model.

CDR3 length: 11 amino acids. Per germline, CDR1 DFQATT and CDR2 SNEGSKA (reference sequence). Trimming removed 5 bases from V and 5 bases from J, with 9 bases in between. Regions amplified from RNA transcripts were the TCR beta CDR3 regions. An initial round of RT-PCR targeting the TCR CDR3 relied on the HTBI primer set. MiXCR was run by TCRdb on the multiplex PCR reads, yielding one entry per CDR3 protein. The table lists about 520,000 distinct CDR3 sequences, less than 25% of them singletons. This clonotype was recorded a few times. What it binds is unknown. It was uncontrolled infection, other autoimmune disease, pregnancy or lactation that excluded patients.

Sequenced material: blood. The chain joins TRBV20-1 to TRBJ2-5, with a weak D call TRBD1 (5 bases). The TCR comes from a man aged 18 to 30 with Graves' hyperthyroidism. The CDR3 sequence is CSAQGHETQYF. CDR3 nucleotide sequence: TGCAGTGCTCAAGGACACGAGACCCAGTACTTC.